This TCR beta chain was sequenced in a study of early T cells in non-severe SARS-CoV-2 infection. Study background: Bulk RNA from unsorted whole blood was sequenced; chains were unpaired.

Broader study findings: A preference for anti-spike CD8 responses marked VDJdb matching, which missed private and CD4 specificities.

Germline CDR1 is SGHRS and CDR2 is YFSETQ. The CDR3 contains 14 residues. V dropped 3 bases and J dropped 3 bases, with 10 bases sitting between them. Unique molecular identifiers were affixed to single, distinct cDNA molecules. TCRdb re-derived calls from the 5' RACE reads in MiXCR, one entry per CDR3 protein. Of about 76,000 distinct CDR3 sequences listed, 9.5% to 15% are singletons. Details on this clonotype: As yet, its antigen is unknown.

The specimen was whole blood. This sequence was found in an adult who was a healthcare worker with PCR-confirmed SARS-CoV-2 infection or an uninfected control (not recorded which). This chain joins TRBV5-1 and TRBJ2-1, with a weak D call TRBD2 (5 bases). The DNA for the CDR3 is TGCGCCAGCAGCTCCGGGGAGCTCTACAATGAGCAGTTCTTC. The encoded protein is CASSSGELYNEQFF.